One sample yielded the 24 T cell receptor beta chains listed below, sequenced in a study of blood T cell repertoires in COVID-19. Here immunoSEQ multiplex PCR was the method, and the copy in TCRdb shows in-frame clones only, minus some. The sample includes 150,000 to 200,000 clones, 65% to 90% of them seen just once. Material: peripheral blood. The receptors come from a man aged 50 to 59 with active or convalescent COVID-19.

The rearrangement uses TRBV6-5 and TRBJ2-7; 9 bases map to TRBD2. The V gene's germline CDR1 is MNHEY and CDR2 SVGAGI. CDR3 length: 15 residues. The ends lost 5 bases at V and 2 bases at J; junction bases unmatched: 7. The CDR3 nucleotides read TGTGCCAGCAGTCCCGGTAGCGGGAGAACCTACGAGCAGTACTTC. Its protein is CASSPGSGRTYEQYF.

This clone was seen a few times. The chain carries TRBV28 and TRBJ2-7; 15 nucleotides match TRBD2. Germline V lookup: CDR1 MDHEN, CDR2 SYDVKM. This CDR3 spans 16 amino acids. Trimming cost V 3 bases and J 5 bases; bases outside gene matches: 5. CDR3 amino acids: CASSFGLAGGPDEQYF. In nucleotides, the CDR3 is TGTGCCAGCAGTTTCGGACTAGCGGGGGGGCCCGACGAGCAGTACTTC.

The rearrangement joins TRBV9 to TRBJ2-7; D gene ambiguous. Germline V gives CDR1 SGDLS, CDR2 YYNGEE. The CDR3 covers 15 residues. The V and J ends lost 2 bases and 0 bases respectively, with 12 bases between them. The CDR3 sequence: CASSVQAGSSYEQYF. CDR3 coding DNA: TGTGCCAGCAGCGTCCAGGCAGGCAGCTCCTACGAGCAGTACTTC.

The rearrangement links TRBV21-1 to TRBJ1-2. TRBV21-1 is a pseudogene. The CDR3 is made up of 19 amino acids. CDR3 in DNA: TGTGCCAGCAGCAAAGGGGGTCAAGTGGGAGGGCGAACTAACTATGGCTACACCTTC. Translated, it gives CASSKGGQVGGRTNYGYTF.

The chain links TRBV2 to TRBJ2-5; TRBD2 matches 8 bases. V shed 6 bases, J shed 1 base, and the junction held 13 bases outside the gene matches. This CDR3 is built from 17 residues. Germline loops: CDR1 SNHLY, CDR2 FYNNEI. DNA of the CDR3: TGTGCCAGCAGCGCCGGGACTAGTGGGGGATTCCAAGAGACCCAGTACTTC. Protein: CASSAGTSGGFQETQYF.

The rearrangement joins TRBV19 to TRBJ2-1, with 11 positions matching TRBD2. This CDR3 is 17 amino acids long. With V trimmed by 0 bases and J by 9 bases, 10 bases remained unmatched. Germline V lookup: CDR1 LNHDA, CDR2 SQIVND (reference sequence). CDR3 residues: CASSIDLSGGASGEQFF. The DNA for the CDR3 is TGTGCCAGTAGTATAGACCTTAGCGGGGGGGCATCGGGTGAGCAGTTCTTC.

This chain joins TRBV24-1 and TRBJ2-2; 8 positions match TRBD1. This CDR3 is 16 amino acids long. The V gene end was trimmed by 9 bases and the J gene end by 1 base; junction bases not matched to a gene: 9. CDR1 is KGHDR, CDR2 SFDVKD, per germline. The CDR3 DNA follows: TGTGCCACCGCACTGACAGGGGATGGGAACACCGGGGAGCTGTTTTTT. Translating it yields CATALTGDGNTGELFF.

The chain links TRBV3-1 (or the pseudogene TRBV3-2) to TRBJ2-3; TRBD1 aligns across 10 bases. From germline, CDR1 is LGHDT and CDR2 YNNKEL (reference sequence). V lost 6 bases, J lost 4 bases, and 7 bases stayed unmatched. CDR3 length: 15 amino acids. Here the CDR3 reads CASRYDRGQADTQYF. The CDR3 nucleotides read TGTGCCAGCAGGTATGACAGGGGGCAGGCAGATACGCAGTATTTT.

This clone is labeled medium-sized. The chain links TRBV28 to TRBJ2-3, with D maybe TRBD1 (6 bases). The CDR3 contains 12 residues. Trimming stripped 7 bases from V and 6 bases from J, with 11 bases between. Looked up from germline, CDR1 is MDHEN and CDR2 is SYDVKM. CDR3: CASTNREDTQYF. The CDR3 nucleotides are TGTGCCAGCACCAACAGGGAGGATACGCAGTATTTT.

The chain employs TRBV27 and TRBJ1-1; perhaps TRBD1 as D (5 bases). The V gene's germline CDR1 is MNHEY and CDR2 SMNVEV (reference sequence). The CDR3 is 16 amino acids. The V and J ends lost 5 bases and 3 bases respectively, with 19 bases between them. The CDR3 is CASSTLGGEGHTEAFF. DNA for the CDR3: TGTGCCAGCAGTACACTGGGGGGGGAGGGTCACACTGAAGCTTTCTTT.

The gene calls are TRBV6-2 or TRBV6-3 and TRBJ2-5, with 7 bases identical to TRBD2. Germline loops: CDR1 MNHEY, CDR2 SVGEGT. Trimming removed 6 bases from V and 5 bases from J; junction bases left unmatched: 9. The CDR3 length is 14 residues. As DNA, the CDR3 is TGTGCCAGCAGCACACTGACTAGCTTGGAGACCCAGTACTTC. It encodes CASSTLTSLETQYF.

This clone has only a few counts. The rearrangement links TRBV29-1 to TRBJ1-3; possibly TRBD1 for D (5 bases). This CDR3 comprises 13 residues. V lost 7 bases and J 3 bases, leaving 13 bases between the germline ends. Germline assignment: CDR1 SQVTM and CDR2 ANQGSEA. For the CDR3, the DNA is TGCAGCGCCGAAACAGGTCGTGGAAACACCATATATTTT. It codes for CSAETGRGNTIYF.

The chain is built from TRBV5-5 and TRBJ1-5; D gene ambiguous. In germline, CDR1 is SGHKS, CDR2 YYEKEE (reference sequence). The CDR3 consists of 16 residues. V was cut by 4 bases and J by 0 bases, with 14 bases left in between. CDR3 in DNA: TGTGCCAGCAGCCCAGGTCGGCTATATAGCAATCAGCCCCAGCATTTT. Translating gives CASSPGRLYSNQPQHF.

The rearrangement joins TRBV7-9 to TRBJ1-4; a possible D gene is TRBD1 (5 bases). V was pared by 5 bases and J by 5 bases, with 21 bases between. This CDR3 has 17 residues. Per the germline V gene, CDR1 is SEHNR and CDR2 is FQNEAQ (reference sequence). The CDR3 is CASSPGEGISGNEKLFF. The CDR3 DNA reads TGTGCCAGCAGCCCCGGGGAGGGGATTTCGGGGAATGAAAAACTGTTTTTT.

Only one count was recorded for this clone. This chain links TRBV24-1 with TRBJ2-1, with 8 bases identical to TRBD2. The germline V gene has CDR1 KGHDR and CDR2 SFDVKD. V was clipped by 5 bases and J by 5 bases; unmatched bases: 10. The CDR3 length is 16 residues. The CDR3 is CATSVDSGGSDNEQFF. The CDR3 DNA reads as TGTGCCACCAGTGTGGACAGCGGGGGTTCGGACAATGAGCAGTTCTTC.

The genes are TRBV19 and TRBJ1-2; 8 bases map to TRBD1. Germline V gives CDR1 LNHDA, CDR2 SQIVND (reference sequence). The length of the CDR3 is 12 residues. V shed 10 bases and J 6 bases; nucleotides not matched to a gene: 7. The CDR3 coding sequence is TGTGCCACTGCACAGGGGGGTGATGGCTACACCTTC. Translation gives CATAQGGDGYTF.

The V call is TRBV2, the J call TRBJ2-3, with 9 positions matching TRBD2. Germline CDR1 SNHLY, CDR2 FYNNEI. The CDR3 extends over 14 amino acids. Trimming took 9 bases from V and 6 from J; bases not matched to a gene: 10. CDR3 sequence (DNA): TGTGCCAGTGTTTCTGGCGGGGGGGCTGATACGCAGTATTTT. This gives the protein CASVSGGGADTQYF.

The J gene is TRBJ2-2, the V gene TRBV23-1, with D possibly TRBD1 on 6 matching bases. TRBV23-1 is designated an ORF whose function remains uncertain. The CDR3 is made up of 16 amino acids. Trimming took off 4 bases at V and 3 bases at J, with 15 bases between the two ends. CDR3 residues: CASSLGRGIYTGELFF. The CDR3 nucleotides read TGCGCCAGCAGTCTGGGCAGGGGAATCTACACCGGGGAGCTGTTTTTT.

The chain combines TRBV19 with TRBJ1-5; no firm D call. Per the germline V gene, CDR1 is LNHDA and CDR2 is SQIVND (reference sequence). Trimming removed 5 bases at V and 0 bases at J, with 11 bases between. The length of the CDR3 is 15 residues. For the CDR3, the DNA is TGTGCCAGTAGTTACAACACGAATAGCAATCAGCCCCAGCATTTT. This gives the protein CASSYNTNSNQPQHF.

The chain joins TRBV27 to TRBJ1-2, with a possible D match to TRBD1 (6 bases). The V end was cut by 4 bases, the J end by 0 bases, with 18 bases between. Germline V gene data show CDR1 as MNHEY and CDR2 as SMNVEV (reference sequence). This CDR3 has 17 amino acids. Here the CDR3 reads CASSSLYRDTPNYGYTF. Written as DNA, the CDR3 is TGTGCCAGCAGTTCCTTATACAGGGACACCCCTAACTATGGCTACACCTTC.

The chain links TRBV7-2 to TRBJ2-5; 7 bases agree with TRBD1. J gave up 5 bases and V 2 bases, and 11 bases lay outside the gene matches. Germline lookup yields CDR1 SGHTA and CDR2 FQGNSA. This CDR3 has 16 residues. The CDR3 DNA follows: TGTGCCAGCAGCTTATTTGCGACAGGGCTACACGAGACCCAGTACTTC. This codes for CASSLFATGLHETQYF.

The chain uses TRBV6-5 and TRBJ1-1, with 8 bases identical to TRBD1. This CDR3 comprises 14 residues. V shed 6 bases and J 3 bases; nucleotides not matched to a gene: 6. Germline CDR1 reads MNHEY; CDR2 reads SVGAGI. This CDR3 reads CASRSTGGYTEAFF. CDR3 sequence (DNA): TGTGCCAGCAGGTCCACAGGGGGATACACTGAAGCTTTCTTT.

The CDR3 DNA reads TGCAGTGCTAGTTTTCCCAGTTCTGAAGCTTTCTTT. It is translated as CSASFPSSEAFF. V is TRBV20-1 and J is TRBJ1-1; D ambiguous. From germline, CDR1 is DFQATT and CDR2 SNEGSKA (reference sequence). The CDR3 consists of 12 residues. With 3 bases removed from V and 6 bases from J, the gap between germline ends came to 11 bases.

CDR3 sequence: CATSKTGGHQPQHF. For the CDR3, the DNA is TGTGCCACCAGCAAAACAGGGGGTCATCAGCCCCAGCATTTT. The rearrangement links TRBV15 to TRBJ1-5; 8 bases match TRBD1. Germline V lookup: CDR1 LNHNV, CDR2 YYDKDF (reference sequence). The CDR3 has 14 residues. With V trimmed by 4 bases and J by 5 bases, 4 bases remained unmatched.